This T cell receptor (beta chain) was captured by sequencing in a study of T cells after posttransplantation cyclophosphamide. V trimming: 0 bases; J trimming: 0 bases; junction bases outside the gene matches: 3. CDR1 and CDR2 (germline): SGDLS, YYNGEE. The CDR3 sequence is 17 residues long. This related bone marrow graft donor gave peripheral blood on the day of marrow donation. The assay was immunoSEQ multiplex PCR, and TCRdb's table has in-frame clones only and misses some. This sample has thousands of clones, with roughly 98% found just once. This clone appeared once. Material: memory CD4+ T cells sorted from PBMCs. The TCR was taken from a man aged 40-50 years in good health, CMV-negative, and a related stem cell transplant donor. The rearrangement joins TRBV9 to TRBJ2-1; 10 bases fit TRBD2. CDR3 region: CASSVGLAGASYNEQFF. CDR3 bases: TGTGCCAGCAGCGTAGGTCTAGCGGGAGCCTCCTACAATGAGCAGTTCTTC.